The 28 T cell receptor beta chains below all came from one sample that was sequenced in a study of technical replicates of blood from a few donors. Profiled with immunoSEQ multiplex PCR; TCRdb holds only in-frame clones, not every one. The sample has tens of thousands of clones, roughly 90% seen once. The specimen sequenced was T cells isolated from PBMCs. Receptors were obtained from a human donor in good health.

The rearrangement links TRBV5-1 to TRBJ1-2; 7 bases map to TRBD1. The germline V gene has CDR1 SGHRS and CDR2 YFSETQ. The ends lost 4 bases at V and 4 bases at J; junction bases unmatched: 10. The CDR3 sequence is 15 residues long. The CDR3 DNA is TGCGCCAGCAGCCCTGGGGGACAGCTCACCTATGGCTACACCTTC. Amino acids: CASSPGGQLTYGYTF.

V gene TRBV6-5 combines with J gene TRBJ2-7; 11 positions match TRBD2. The CDR3 extends over 15 amino acids. V was pared by 0 bases and J by 5 bases, with 3 bases of the junction left unmatched. Germline values: CDR1 MNHEY, CDR2 SVGAGI. CDR3 sequence: CASSYSTSGNHEQYF. CDR3 coding DNA: TGTGCCAGCAGTTACTCGACTAGCGGGAATCACGAGCAGTACTTC.

This clone was seen a few times. The rearrangement links TRBV11-2 to TRBJ2-3; 12 nucleotides agree with TRBD1. The CDR3 length is 16 residues. J lost 5 bases, V lost 0 bases, and 3 bases had no gene match. CDR1 SGHAT and CDR2 FQNNGV come from the germline V gene. In DNA form, the CDR3 reads TGTGCCAGCAGCTTAGACCGGGACAGGGGGCAAGATACGCAGTATTTT. It is translated as CASSLDRDRGQDTQYF.

The chain joins TRBV28 to TRBJ2-7; no clear D. V gave up 7 bases and J gave up 3 bases, with 16 bases separating them. Germline loops: CDR1 MDHEN, CDR2 SYDVKM. The CDR3 length is 14 residues. CDR3 DNA: TGTGCCAGCACCCCCCTTGGAGAAAGCTACGAGCAGTACTTC. Protein: CASTPLGESYEQYF.

This chain uses TRBV2 with TRBJ1-1; no clear D. Trimming took off 1 base at V and 11 bases at J, with 14 bases between the two ends. Germline CDR1 and CDR2: SNHLY and FYNNEI. The CDR3 is made up of 13 amino acids. In nucleotides, the CDR3 is TGTGCCAGCAGTGAAGGGTGGGCAGAGAAGGCTTTCTTT. As protein: CASSEGWAEKAFF.

The rearrangement joins TRBV18 to TRBJ2-1, with 10 bases aligning to TRBD1. The CDR3 loop spans 15 amino acids. The germline gives CDR1 KGHSH, CDR2 LQKENI. The V and J ends lost 3 bases and 5 bases, in that order; junction bases with no gene match: 4. The CDR3: CASSPYGTGDNEQFF. The CDR3 DNA reads as TGTGCCAGCTCACCCTACGGGACAGGGGACAATGAGCAGTTCTTC.

J is TRBJ2-2 and V is TRBV18; D might be TRBD2 (5 bases). V gave up 3 bases and J gave up 2 bases, with 13 bases separating them. Germline V lookup: CDR1 KGHSH, CDR2 LQKENI. The CDR3 runs to 16 residues. The CDR3 nucleotides read TGTGCCAGCTCACCTCTTGACGGGGTAAACACCGGGGAGCTGTTTTTT. Translating it yields CASSPLDGVNTGELFF.

The chain uses TRBV6-1 and TRBJ1-1; no reliable D call. Germline lookup yields CDR1 MNHNS and CDR2 SASEGT. This CDR3 region has 8 residues. Trimming took off 10 bases at V and 7 bases at J, with 4 bases between the two ends. The CDR3 nucleotides read TGTGCCACCCGTGAAGCTTTCTTT. Residues: CATREAFF.

The chain links TRBV20-1 to TRBJ1-2, with no clear D. Trimming shortened V by 5 bases and J by 3 bases, and 4 bases separated the two germline ends. Germline V gene sequence: CDR1 DFQATT, CDR2 SNEGSKA (reference sequence). The CDR3 consists of 10 residues. The CDR3 DNA reads TGCAGTGCTGCGGACTATGGCTACACCTTC. This translates into CSAADYGYTF.

The chain links TRBV4-1 to TRBJ2-7; 7 bases are a match to TRBD1. The germline CDR1 and CDR2 sequences are MGHRA and YSYEKL. CDR3 size: 14 residues. J was trimmed by 2 bases and V by 1 base; bases with no gene match: 2. CDR3 bases: TGCGCCAGCAGCCAAGGGCAGGGGGCCTACGAGCAGTACTTC. Encoded protein: CASSQGQGAYEQYF.

The chain couples TRBV5-4 to TRBJ1-1; maybe TRBD1 (6 bases). Trimming took 4 bases from V and 0 from J, leaving 13 bases between them. Per the germline V gene, CDR1 is SGHNT and CDR2 is YYREEE (reference sequence). The CDR3 is 15 residues long. CDR3 nucleotide sequence: TGTGCCAGCAGCCCCCTACAGGGAGTGAACACTGAAGCTTTCTTT. Translated: CASSPLQGVNTEAFF.

The table lists this clone with a count of one. The chain uses TRBV7-3 and TRBJ2-1; D not certain. Deletions cut 4 bases from V and 4 bases from J, with 14 bases between. Germline values: CDR1 SGHTA, CDR2 FQGTGA. The CDR3 has 15 amino acids. In DNA form, the CDR3 reads TGTGCCAGCAGCTGGGCAACAGAACCTTACAATGAGCAGTTCTTC. Its protein is CASSWATEPYNEQFF.

V and J are TRBV9 and TRBJ1-2; TRBD1 matches at 7 bases. V shed 3 bases, J shed 4 bases, and the junction held 3 bases outside the gene matches. CDR1 SGDLS and CDR2 YYNGEE come from the germline V gene. The length of the CDR3 is 13 residues. CDR3 region: CASSAGTAYGYTF. For the CDR3, the DNA is TGTGCCAGCAGCGCCGGGACAGCCTATGGCTACACCTTC.

V gene TRBV2 combines with J gene TRBJ1-2; tentatively, D is TRBD1 (5 bases). The V end lost 4 bases, the J end lost 3 bases, and 18 bases lay between the germline ends. Germline CDR1 is SNHLY and CDR2 is FYNNEI. The CDR3 is 16 residues long. The CDR3 bases are TGTGCCAGCAGTGGAGCGGGAGGCAGGGCTCACTATGGCTACACCTTC. Translating gives CASSGAGGRAHYGYTF.

The gene calls are TRBV5-1 and TRBJ1-4, with D perhaps TRBD1 (5 bases). Germline CDR1 is SGHRS and CDR2 is YFSETQ. The CDR3 contains 15 residues. V was trimmed by 1 base and J by 9 bases, leaving 16 bases between them. CDR3 sequence (DNA): TGCGCCAGCAGCTTGACCCCCCTGGACACCCAAAAACTGTTTTTT. This translates into CASSLTPLDTQKLFF.

This chain links TRBV9 with TRBJ1-3; D not certain. Germline assignment: CDR1 SGDLS and CDR2 YYNGEE. V dropped 5 bases and J dropped 1 base, with 7 bases sitting between them. The CDR3 sequence is 13 residues long. CDR3 region: CASRGRSGNTIYF. In DNA form, the CDR3 reads TGTGCCAGCAGGGGCCGGTCTGGAAACACCATATATTTT.

The J gene is TRBJ1-5, the V gene TRBV4-2; TRBD1 matches at 9 bases. The CDR3 spans 16 residues. The germline V gene has CDR1 LGHNA and CDR2 YNFKEQ. Unmatched junction bases numbered 5, after V lost 2 bases and J lost 3 bases. CDR3 region: CASSQKQGAFNQPQHF. The CDR3 DNA follows: TGTGCCAGCAGCCAAAAACAGGGGGCCTTCAATCAGCCCCAGCATTTT.

The chain links TRBV27 to TRBJ2-4, with 7 bases lining up with TRBD2. Looked up from germline, CDR1 is MNHEY and CDR2 is SMNVEV (reference sequence). This CDR3 has 13 residues. With V trimmed by 2 bases and J by 11 bases, 6 bases remained unmatched. In DNA form, the CDR3 reads TGTGCCAGCAGTTTAGGCGGGAGAGAGGTTCAGTACTTC. It codes for CASSLGGREVQYF.

The CDR3 loop is CASSTRPGTSGPHEQFF. CDR3 DNA sequence: TGCGCCAGCAGCACTCGCCCAGGGACTAGCGGGCCCCATGAGCAGTTCTTC. The V call is TRBV5-1, the J call TRBJ2-1, with 12 bases that match TRBD2. Germline CDR1 reads SGHRS; CDR2 reads YFSETQ. There are 17 residues in the CDR3. The J segment lost 8 bases and the V segment lost 4 bases, leaving 13 bases of the junction unmatched.

The chain links TRBV6-1 to TRBJ1-3; maybe TRBD1 (6 bases). This CDR3 is 16 amino acids long. Germline V lookup: CDR1 MNHNS, CDR2 SASEGT. V was cut by 4 bases and J by 0 bases, with 13 bases left in between. CDR3 residues: CASSAKTGVSGNTIYF. The CDR3, as DNA: TGTGCCAGCAGTGCAAAGACAGGCGTCTCTGGAAACACCATATATTTT.

The J gene is TRBJ1-2, the V gene TRBV11-2, with a weak D call TRBD1 (5 bases). The CDR3 is made up of 15 amino acids. The V gene lost 0 bases and the J gene lost 4 bases, with 12 bases spanning the gap. Germline values: CDR1 SGHAT, CDR2 FQNNGV. CDR3 sequence (DNA): TGTGCCAGCAGCTTAGATAGGTTAGGGGTCTATGGCTACACCTTC. It yields the protein CASSLDRLGVYGYTF.

This chain joins TRBV29-1 and TRBJ1-1; possible D gene TRBD1, 6 bases. The length of the CDR3 is 12 residues. With 8 bases removed from V and 7 bases from J, the gap between germline ends came to 17 bases. In germline, CDR1 is SQVTM, CDR2 ANQGSEA. The CDR3 reads CSPPEDRFEAFF. CDR3 in DNA: TGCAGCCCACCAGAGGACAGATTTGAAGCTTTCTTT.

This clone was found once. The J gene is TRBJ2-7, the V gene TRBV4-1, with a tentative D call TRBD2 (6 bases). The CDR3 runs to 17 residues. The V and J ends lost 0 bases and 3 bases respectively, with 18 bases between them. Germline CDR1 and CDR2: MGHRA and YSYEKL. CDR3 sequence (DNA): TGCGCCAGCAGCCAAGATACTTTGGGGGGAAGACGCTACGAGCAGTACTTC. This gives the protein CASSQDTLGGRRYEQYF.

J is TRBJ2-1 and V is TRBV28; tentatively, D is TRBD1 (5 bases). Germline V gives CDR1 MDHEN, CDR2 SYDVKM. This CDR3 comprises 13 residues. V was clipped by 10 bases and J by 0 bases, with 10 bases between them. The CDR3, as DNA: TGTGCCATACAGGACACCTCCTACAATGAGCAGTTCTTC. As protein: CAIQDTSYNEQFF.

The chain employs TRBV30 and TRBJ2-6; D unclear. CDR1 is GTSNPN and CDR2 is SVGIG in the germline V gene (reference sequence). Trimming stripped 4 bases from V and 0 bases from J, with 10 bases between. CDR3 length: 15 residues. CDR3 DNA: TGTGCCTGGAATACCAGGTTCTCTGGGGCCAACGTCCTGACTTTC. Its translation is CAWNTRFSGANVLTF.

V gene TRBV28 combines with J gene TRBJ1-5; 7 bases are shared with TRBD1. Per the germline V gene, CDR1 is MDHEN and CDR2 is SYDVKM. V lost 8 bases and J lost 5; bases outside the gene matches: 9. This CDR3 has 14 residues. CDR3 nucleotide sequence: TGTGCCAGCCTGGGACAGTCTTTCGATCAGCCCCAGCATTTT. It yields the protein CASLGQSFDQPQHF.

J is TRBJ2-6 and V is TRBV27; D gene uncertain. The CDR3 is 11 residues long. CDR1 is MNHEY and CDR2 is SMNVEV in the germline V gene (reference sequence). V shed 4 bases and J shed 9 bases, with 4 bases lying between them. The CDR3 sequence is CASSSLNVLTF. The CDR3 coding sequence is TGTGCCAGCAGTTCCCTCAACGTCCTGACTTTC.

The chain is built from TRBV7-7 and TRBJ2-6; 11 bases line up with TRBD1. J lost 2 bases, V lost 3 bases, and 6 bases had no gene match. Germline lookup yields CDR1 SSHAT and CDR2 FNYEAQ (reference sequence). The CDR3 consists of 18 residues. The CDR3 reads CASSLWTGGKTGANVLTF. CDR3 in DNA: TGTGCCAGCAGCTTGTGGACAGGGGGCAAAACTGGGGCCAACGTCCTGACTTTC.